Reported below is one T cell receptor beta chain. This sample is drawn from a study of blood T cell repertoires in COVID-19. In the original analysis: Reference gene primer amplification yielded estimated nucleated cell counts. Repertoires were generated with immunoSEQ multiplex PCR, while TCRdb's copy carries only in-frame clones and drops some. The V and J calls and the clone size are those of that table, but D and trimming were determined from the DNA. The table lists roughly 260,000 clones, just over 90% of them singletons, with over 1.5% in the top ten. The CDR3 is 13 residues long. Trimming removed 10 bases from V and 3 bases from J, with 13 bases in between. Looked up from germline, CDR1 is MDHEN and CDR2 is SYDVKM.

Sequencing was performed on PBMCs or T cells enriched from blood (not recorded which). This TCR was recovered from a young woman who had recovered from COVID-19. This rearrangement joins TRBV28 to TRBJ1-5; D ambiguous. CDR3 DNA: TGTGCCACGGAGGAGACCTACAATCAGCCCCAGCATTTT. Translating it yields CATEETYNQPQHF.